This T cell receptor beta chain was identified during a study of cytomegalovirus exposure and HLA in healthy donors. Primers for the PCR totalled 60 Vbeta and 13 Jbeta. Libraries were prepared by immunoSEQ multiplex PCR; TCRdb keeps only in-frame clonotypes and omits some of them. The top ten clones hold less than 2.5% of a sample with 150,000 to 250,000 clones, 65% to 90% of them seen once. Study findings and constraints: Productive rates of about 90% or about 30% were seen for most TCR beta V segments in an earlier analysis.

Worth noting for this clone: Its target is not known.

Germline V gives CDR1 LNHDA, CDR2 SQIVND (reference sequence). The CDR3 is 14 amino acids. The junction had 5 bases not matched to a gene; V was cut back by 5 bases and J by 3 bases. Sequencing used PBMCs. The chain combines TRBV19 with TRBJ2-7; TRBD1 matches 9 bases. This clonotype was obtained from a woman in her 50s in good health and CMV-seronegative. CDR3 DNA sequence: TGTGCCAGTAGTTCAGGACAGGGGAACTACGAGCAGTACTTC. Encoded protein: CASSSGQGNYEQYF.